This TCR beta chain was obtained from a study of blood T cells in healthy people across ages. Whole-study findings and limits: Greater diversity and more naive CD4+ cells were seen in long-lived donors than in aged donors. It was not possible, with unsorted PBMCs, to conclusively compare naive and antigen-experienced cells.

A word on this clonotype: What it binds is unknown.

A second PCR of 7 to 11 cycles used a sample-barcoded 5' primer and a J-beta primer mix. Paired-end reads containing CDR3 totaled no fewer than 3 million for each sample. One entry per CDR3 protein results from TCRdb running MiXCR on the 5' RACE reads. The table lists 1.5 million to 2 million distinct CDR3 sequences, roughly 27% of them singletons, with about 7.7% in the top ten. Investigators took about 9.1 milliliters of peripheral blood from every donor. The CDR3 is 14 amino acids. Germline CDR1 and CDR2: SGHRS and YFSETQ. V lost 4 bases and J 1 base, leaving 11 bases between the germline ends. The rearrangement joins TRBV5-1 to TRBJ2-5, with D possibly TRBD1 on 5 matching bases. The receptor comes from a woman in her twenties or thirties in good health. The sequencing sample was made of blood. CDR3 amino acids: CASSPRQFQETQYF. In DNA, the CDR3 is TGCGCCAGCAGCCCCAGACAGTTCCAAGAGACCCAGTACTTC.